This is a list of T cell receptor beta chains from one sample in a study of T cell repertoires in cytomegalovirus infection. From the reads, TCRdb called clonotypes with MiXCR, one entry per CDR3 protein. Among about 400,000 distinct CDR3 sequences, approximately 30% were seen once, and the ten largest hold about 14%. What these receptors recognize is not known. The sample here was cultured PBMCs, taken from culture after CMV antigen stimulation. All receptors derive from a human donor in good health (CMV status not recorded). Some clones in this sample may be carry-over from other donors' samples. Both conserved end residues are part of each CDR3. The order of the fields is V gene, J gene, clone size, D gene, CDR3 protein, CDR3 DNA. A D gene is named only where the DNA matches it firmly. Size tells how often a clone was seen (once, few, many) or the class of an expanded clone, and some rows leave it out.

v_call: TRBV7-2; j_call: TRBJ1-1; clone_size: few; d_call: NA; cdr3_aa: CASSRGRGAFF; cdr3_nt: TGTGCCAGCAGCCGGGGAAGAGGAGCTTTCTTT
v_call: TRBV6-5; j_call: TRBJ2-2; clone_size: few; d_call: TRBD2; cdr3_aa: CASSYQPRTSGSTGELFF; cdr3_nt: TGTGCCAGCAGTTACCAACCGCGTACTAGCGGGAGTACCGGGGAGCTGTTTTTT
v_call: TRBV27; j_call: TRBJ2-7; clone_size: few; d_call: TRBD1; cdr3_aa: CASRKTRDSAYEQYF; cdr3_nt: TGTGCCAGCAGGAAGACCCGGGACAGTGCCTACGAGCAGTACTTC
v_call: TRBV7-2; j_call: TRBJ1-1; clone_size: many; d_call: NA; cdr3_aa: CASSPPGTEAFF; cdr3_nt: TGTGCCAGCAGTCCGCCGGGCACTGAAGCTTTCTTT
v_call: TRBV4-1; j_call: TRBJ2-7; clone_size: few; d_call: NA; cdr3_aa: CASSPRQNSYEQYF; cdr3_nt: TGCGCCAGCAGCCCCCGACAGAACTCCTACGAGCAGTACTTC
v_call: TRBV4-3; j_call: TRBJ2-1; clone_size: few; d_call: NA; cdr3_aa: CASSQGTRGNEQFF; cdr3_nt: TGCGCCAGCAGCCAAGGGACCAGGGGAAATGAGCAGTTCTTC
v_call: TRBV7-2; j_call: TRBJ2-3; clone_size: few; d_call: TRBD2; cdr3_aa: CASILDGRASDTQYF; cdr3_nt: TGTGCCAGCATCCTAGATGGGAGGGCCTCAGATACGCAGTATTTT
v_call: TRBV12-3/TRBV12-4; j_call: TRBJ2-3; clone_size: NA; d_call: NA; cdr3_aa: CASSLETSYTQYF; cdr3_nt: TGTGCCAGCAGCCTGGAAACTAGCTATACGCAGTATTTT
v_call: TRBV7-2; j_call: TRBJ2-3; clone_size: NA; d_call: NA; cdr3_aa: CASSPAGTDTQYF; cdr3_nt: TGTGCCAGCAGCCCGGCGGGCACAGATACGCAGTATTTT
v_call: TRBV29-1; j_call: TRBJ1-5; clone_size: NA; d_call: NA; cdr3_aa: CSVEIGNNQPQHF; cdr3_nt: TGCAGCGTTGAAATAGGAAACAATCAGCCCCAGCATTTT
v_call: TRBV7-9; j_call: TRBJ2-7; clone_size: NA; d_call: NA; cdr3_aa: CASSSRGDNYEQYF; cdr3_nt: TGTGCCAGCAGCTCACGTGGGGACAACTACGAGCAGTACTTC
v_call: TRBV10-3; j_call: TRBJ2-5; clone_size: NA; d_call: NA; cdr3_aa: CAISGAWGYQETQYF; cdr3_nt: TGTGCCATCAGTGGGGCCTGGGGGTACCAAGAGACCCAGTACTTC
v_call: TRBV6-6; j_call: TRBJ1-1; clone_size: few; d_call: NA; cdr3_aa: CASGAARNTEAFF; cdr3_nt: TGTGCCAGCGGGGCAGCCAGGAACACTGAAGCTTTCTTT
v_call: TRBV7-6; j_call: TRBJ2-5; clone_size: few; d_call: TRBD2; cdr3_aa: CASSLGPRLAGEGKTQYF; cdr3_nt: TGTGCCAGCAGCTTAGGACCTCGACTAGCGGGAGAGGGGAAGACCCAGTACTTC
v_call: TRBV11-2; j_call: TRBJ1-1; clone_size: few; d_call: TRBD1; cdr3_aa: CASSSGGLPTEAFF; cdr3_nt: TGTGCCAGCAGCTCAGGGGGCCTGCCCACTGAAGCTTTCTTT
v_call: TRBV7-8; j_call: TRBJ1-6; clone_size: NA; d_call: NA; cdr3_aa: CASSLVFRQGQSPLHF; cdr3_nt: TGTGCCAGCAGCTTAGTATTTCGGCAGGGGCAATCACCCCTCCACTTT
v_call: TRBV20-1; j_call: TRBJ2-7; clone_size: many; d_call: TRBD2; cdr3_aa: CSAGGTSGDGEQYF; cdr3_nt: TGCAGTGCCGGGGGGACTAGCGGGGACGGGGAGCAGTACTTC
v_call: TRBV5-5; j_call: TRBJ2-1; clone_size: NA; d_call: TRBD2; cdr3_aa: CASSGGLALSYNEQFF; cdr3_nt: TGTGCCAGCAGCGGGGGACTAGCGCTTTCCTACAATGAGCAGTTCTTC
v_call: TRBV7-2; j_call: TRBJ2-3; clone_size: few; d_call: NA; cdr3_aa: CASSFFSRSTDTQYF; cdr3_nt: TGTGCCAGCAGCTTTTTTAGCAGGAGCACAGATACGCAGTATTTT
v_call: TRBV27; j_call: TRBJ2-1; clone_size: NA; d_call: NA; cdr3_aa: CASHTEGTYNEQFF; cdr3_nt: TGTGCCAGCCACACAGAGGGCACCTACAATGAGCAGTTCTTC
v_call: TRBV20-1; j_call: TRBJ2-3; clone_size: NA; d_call: TRBD2; cdr3_aa: CSASLLAGVGDTQYF; cdr3_nt: TGCAGTGCTAGTTTACTAGCGGGAGTTGGAGATACGCAGTATTTT
v_call: TRBV7-9; j_call: TRBJ2-7; clone_size: NA; d_call: TRBD2; cdr3_aa: CASSLGLALYEQYF; cdr3_nt: TGTGCCAGCAGCTTAGGACTAGCGCTCTACGAGCAGTACTTC
v_call: TRBV4-3; j_call: TRBJ2-1; clone_size: few; d_call: TRBD2; cdr3_aa: CASSQAAGISSYNEQFF; cdr3_nt: TGCGCCAGCAGCCAGGCAGCGGGAATAAGCTCCTACAATGAGCAGTTCTTC
v_call: TRBV27; j_call: TRBJ2-7; clone_size: few; d_call: TRBD2; cdr3_aa: CASSPPASGRGEQYF; cdr3_nt: TGTGCCAGCAGTCCCCCGGCTAGCGGGAGGGGCGAGCAGTACTTC
v_call: TRBV6-5; j_call: TRBJ1-3; clone_size: NA; d_call: NA; cdr3_aa: CASSVQGPDNSGNTIYF; cdr3_nt: TGTGCCAGCAGCGTACAGGGTCCAGATAACTCTGGAAACACCATATATTTT
v_call: TRBV7-3; j_call: TRBJ2-3; clone_size: few; d_call: NA; cdr3_aa: CASSLTPGDTDTQYF; cdr3_nt: TGTGCCAGCAGCTTAACGCCCGGAGACACAGATACGCAGTATTTT
v_call: TRBV6-6; j_call: TRBJ2-1; clone_size: few; d_call: TRBD1; cdr3_aa: CASSYSTRQGSYNEQFF; cdr3_nt: TGTGCCAGCAGTTACTCGACTAGACAGGGGTCCTACAATGAGCAGTTCTTC
v_call: TRBV19; j_call: TRBJ2-1; clone_size: few; d_call: NA; cdr3_aa: CASSPNKGLNEQFF; cdr3_nt: TGTGCCAGTAGTCCGAATAAAGGGCTCAATGAGCAGTTCTTC
v_call: TRBV12-3/TRBV12-4; j_call: TRBJ2-3; clone_size: few; d_call: NA; cdr3_aa: CASSLLRDNTDTQYF; cdr3_nt: TGTGCCAGCAGTTTGCTCCGGGACAACACAGATACGCAGTATTTT
v_call: TRBV7-9; j_call: TRBJ2-3; clone_size: few; d_call: TRBD2; cdr3_aa: CASSSDPGLAGYTSTDTQYF; cdr3_nt: TGTGCCAGCAGCTCCGACCCCGGACTAGCGGGTTACACTAGCACAGATACGCAGTATTTT
v_call: TRBV7-6; j_call: TRBJ1-4; clone_size: NA; d_call: TRBD1; cdr3_aa: CASGQGHEKLFF; cdr3_nt: TGTGCCAGCGGACAGGGGCATGAAAAACTGTTTTTT
v_call: TRBV29-1; j_call: TRBJ1-4; clone_size: few; d_call: NA; cdr3_aa: CSVVSAGETNEKLFF; cdr3_nt: TGCAGCGTTGTGTCGGCCGGGGAAACTAATGAAAAACTGTTTTTT
v_call: TRBV27; j_call: TRBJ2-3; clone_size: few; d_call: NA; cdr3_aa: CASSLSSLADTQYF; cdr3_nt: TGTGCCAGCAGTTTAAGCTCCCTGGCAGATACGCAGTATTTT
v_call: TRBV3-1; j_call: TRBJ1-1; clone_size: NA; d_call: NA; cdr3_aa: CASSPSVRANTEAFF; cdr3_nt: TGTGCCAGCAGCCCATCAGTCAGAGCGAACACTGAAGCTTTCTTT
v_call: TRBV14; j_call: TRBJ2-1; clone_size: few; d_call: NA; cdr3_aa: CASSQEMNFWRSYSYNEQFF; cdr3_nt: TGTGCCAGCAGCCAAGAGATGAACTTTTGGCGGTCCTACTCCTACAATGAGCAGTTCTTC
v_call: TRBV10-3; j_call: TRBJ1-2; clone_size: few; d_call: NA; cdr3_aa: CAISESFTKGLYGYTF; cdr3_nt: TGTGCCATCAGTGAGTCGTTTACTAAGGGTCTTTATGGCTACACCTTC
v_call: TRBV12-3/TRBV12-4; j_call: TRBJ1-2; clone_size: few; d_call: TRBD1; cdr3_aa: CASSAGGALDYGYTF; cdr3_nt: TGTGCCAGCAGTGCAGGGGGCGCGTTGGACTATGGCTACACCTTC
v_call: TRBV6-2/TRBV6-3; j_call: TRBJ2-3; clone_size: NA; d_call: NA; cdr3_aa: CASSYGRDLGDTQYF; cdr3_nt: TGTGCCAGCAGTTACGGGCGGGACCTAGGAGATACGCAGTATTTT
v_call: TRBV20-1; j_call: TRBJ2-7; clone_size: NA; d_call: TRBD2; cdr3_aa: CSAPARTSGLMDEQYF; cdr3_nt: TGCAGTGCTCCAGCCCGGACTAGCGGACTAATGGACGAGCAGTACTTC
v_call: TRBV20-1; j_call: TRBJ2-5; clone_size: NA; d_call: NA; cdr3_aa: CSATGWETQYF; cdr3_nt: TGCAGTGCTACTGGGTGGGAGACCCAGTACTTC
v_call: TRBV7-2; j_call: TRBJ1-5; clone_size: few; d_call: TRBD1; cdr3_aa: CASSLVGGRGSGNQPQHF; cdr3_nt: TGTGCCAGCAGCTTAGTAGGGGGCAGGGGGTCAGGCAATCAGCCCCAGCATTTT
v_call: TRBV4-3; j_call: TRBJ1-1; clone_size: few; d_call: TRBD1; cdr3_aa: CASSPLGQGGTEAFF; cdr3_nt: TGCGCCAGCAGCCCCCTGGGACAGGGTGGCACTGAAGCTTTCTTT
v_call: TRBV6-5; j_call: TRBJ1-3; clone_size: NA; d_call: NA; cdr3_aa: CASSYGQNGNTIYF; cdr3_nt: TGTGCCAGCAGTTACGGCCAGAATGGAAACACCATATATTTT
v_call: TRBV4-1; j_call: TRBJ2-3; clone_size: few; d_call: TRBD1; cdr3_aa: CASSQTNRGLGTDTQYF; cdr3_nt: TGCGCCAGCAGCCAAACTAACAGGGGGCTGGGCACAGATACGCAGTATTTT
v_call: TRBV27; j_call: TRBJ2-2; clone_size: NA; d_call: TRBD2; cdr3_aa: CASSFGLAGAPGELFF; cdr3_nt: TGTGCCAGCAGTTTCGGACTAGCGGGAGCCCCCGGGGAGCTGTTTTTT
v_call: TRBV7-2; j_call: TRBJ2-3; clone_size: many; d_call: TRBD1; cdr3_aa: CASSLGQGQTDTQYF; cdr3_nt: TGTGCCAGCAGCCTTGGACAGGGACAGACAGATACGCAGTATTTT
v_call: TRBV24-1; j_call: TRBJ2-3; clone_size: NA; d_call: NA; cdr3_aa: CATNGQTTDTQYF; cdr3_nt: TGTGCCACCAACGGCCAGACAACAGATACGCAGTATTTT
v_call: TRBV7-8; j_call: TRBJ2-1; clone_size: few; d_call: NA; cdr3_aa: CASSLAGPPAEQFF; cdr3_nt: TGTGCCAGCAGCTTGGCGGGACCACCCGCGGAGCAGTTCTTC
v_call: TRBV27; j_call: TRBJ2-1; clone_size: few; d_call: TRBD2; cdr3_aa: CASSFSLIAGAHNEQFF; cdr3_nt: TGTGCCAGCAGTTTCTCCCTTATAGCGGGAGCGCACAATGAGCAGTTCTTC
v_call: TRBV7-2; j_call: TRBJ2-3; clone_size: many; d_call: NA; cdr3_aa: CASSLPGGTDTQYF; cdr3_nt: TGTGCCAGCAGCTTACCGGGCGGAACAGATACGCAGTATTTT
v_call: TRBV15; j_call: TRBJ2-1; clone_size: NA; d_call: NA; cdr3_aa: CATDSLSSYNEQFF; cdr3_nt: TGTGCCACCGATAGTCTAAGCTCCTACAATGAGCAGTTCTTC
v_call: TRBV2; j_call: TRBJ2-2; clone_size: NA; d_call: NA; cdr3_aa: CASRRTVVDTGELFF; cdr3_nt: TGTGCCAGCAGGAGGACCGTAGTGGACACCGGGGAGCTGTTTTTT
v_call: TRBV2; j_call: TRBJ1-2; clone_size: NA; d_call: TRBD1; cdr3_aa: CASNGQAYGYTF; cdr3_nt: TGTGCCAGCAATGGACAGGCATATGGCTACACCTTC
v_call: TRBV14; j_call: TRBJ2-5; clone_size: NA; d_call: TRBD2; cdr3_aa: CASSPGKRGQETQYF; cdr3_nt: TGTGCCAGCAGCCCTGGGAAGCGGGGGCAAGAGACCCAGTACTTC
v_call: TRBV19; j_call: TRBJ1-5; clone_size: NA; d_call: NA; cdr3_aa: CASSIVGVYSNQPQHF; cdr3_nt: TGTGCCAGTAGTATAGTAGGAGTATATAGCAATCAGCCCCAGCATTTT
v_call: TRBV5-4; j_call: TRBJ2-2; clone_size: NA; d_call: NA; cdr3_aa: CASSLGITGANTGELFF; cdr3_nt: TGTGCCAGCAGCCTTGGGATTACAGGAGCGAACACCGGGGAGCTGTTTTTT
v_call: TRBV7-8; j_call: TRBJ2-1; clone_size: few; d_call: NA; cdr3_aa: CASSLGPTPPYNEQFF; cdr3_nt: TGTGCCAGCAGCTTAGGACCTACCCCCCCCTACAATGAGCAGTTCTTC
v_call: TRBV2; j_call: TRBJ2-3; clone_size: NA; d_call: NA; cdr3_aa: CASSGGRGSTDTQYF; cdr3_nt: TGTGCCAGCAGCGGGGGCAGGGGCAGCACAGATACGCAGTATTTT
v_call: TRBV7-2; j_call: TRBJ2-1; clone_size: few; d_call: TRBD2; cdr3_aa: CASSLAGTSGYNEQFF; cdr3_nt: TGTGCCAGCAGCTTAGCGGGGACTAGCGGTTACAATGAGCAGTTCTTC